These 22 T cell receptor beta chains were all obtained from the same sample, sequenced in a study of blood T cell repertoires in COVID-19. Data came from immunoSEQ multiplex PCR; TCRdb stores just in-frame clones and leaves some out. The data show some 21,000 clones, nearly 75% seen once. What was sequenced was peripheral blood. Receptors were obtained from a human donor in a cohort sampled during active or convalescent COVID-19.

The J gene is TRBJ1-2, the V gene TRBV5-6; 8 bases map to TRBD1. The length of the CDR3 is 15 residues. J gave up 7 bases and V 4 bases, and 12 bases lay outside the gene matches. Germline-derived CDR1 and CDR2 are SGHDT and YYEEEE. Here the CDR3 DNA reads TGTGCCAGCAGCGGAACCGGGACAGGAGATCGTGGCTACACCTTC. This encodes CASSGTGTGDRGYTF.

The chain has TRBV10-3 and TRBJ2-1, with 10 nucleotides matching TRBD1. Trimming took 6 bases from V and 5 from J; bases not matched to a gene: 4. CDR3 size: 14 residues. Germline loops: CDR1 ENHRY, CDR2 SYGVKD. DNA for the CDR3: TGTGCCATCAGCCCCGGGACAGGGGACAATGAGCAGTTCTTC. As protein: CAISPGTGDNEQFF.

The chain has TRBV27 and TRBJ1-5; D possibly corresponds to TRBD1 (5 bases). The CDR3 has 15 residues. V was cut by 3 bases and J by 4 bases, with 13 bases left in between. Per germline, CDR1 MNHEY and CDR2 SMNVEV (reference sequence). The CDR3 is CASSLGQGRNQPQHF. The CDR3 nucleotides are TGTGCCAGCAGTTTGGGGCAGGGAAGAAATCAGCCCCAGCATTTT.

The chain carries TRBV3-1 (or the pseudogene TRBV3-2) and TRBJ1-2; D gene unclear. Germline V gene lookup returns CDR1 LGHDT and CDR2 YNNKEL (reference sequence). The length of the CDR3 is 12 residues. Trimming cost V 3 bases and J 3 bases, with 5 bases left between them. The CDR3 DNA follows: TGTGCCAGCAGCCAGAACTACTATGGCTACACCTTC. Amino acids: CASSQNYYGYTF.

The chain is built from TRBV20-1 and TRBJ2-7, with D tentatively TRBD2 (7 bases). V was shortened by 3 bases and J by 7 bases, with 22 bases between the two germline ends. This CDR3 comprises 15 residues. Germline V gives CDR1 DFQATT, CDR2 SNEGSKA (reference sequence). The chain's CDR3 is CSASGGGPLSREQYF. The CDR3 DNA sequence: TGCAGTGCTAGTGGGGGGGGCCCTCTATCTCGGGAGCAGTACTTC.

This chain uses TRBV27 with TRBJ1-1; D gene ambiguous. The CDR3 consists of 11 residues. Trimming pared 6 bases from V and 1 base from J, leaving 3 bases between. Germline assignment: CDR1 MNHEY and CDR2 SMNVEV (reference sequence). CDR3 DNA: TGTGCCAGCAGGAGGAACACTGAAGCTTTCTTT. Its translation is CASRRNTEAFF.

The chain is built from TRBV5-5 and TRBJ2-3; possibly TRBD1 for D (7 bases). This CDR3 comprises 16 residues. CDR1 is SGHKS, CDR2 YYEKEE, per germline (reference sequence). V dropped 0 bases and J dropped 4 bases, with 15 bases sitting between them. CDR3 in amino acids: CASSLERRGRSDTQYF. The DNA of the CDR3 is TGTGCCAGCAGCTTGGAGAGGAGGGGGCGGTCAGATACGCAGTATTTT.

The chain is built from TRBV6-6 and TRBJ2-7, with TRBD1 matching 7 bases. V shed 6 bases and J 3 bases; nucleotides not matched to a gene: 5. The CDR3 has 13 residues. Germline V gives CDR1 MNHNY, CDR2 SVGAGI (reference sequence). The CDR3 DNA reads TGTGCCAGCAGAAAGACAGGGCGCTACGAGCAGTACTTC. Protein sequence: CASRKTGRYEQYF.

V gene TRBV15 combines with J gene TRBJ2-4; no clear D gene. Germline CDR1 reads LNHNV; CDR2 reads YYDKDF (reference sequence). With 4 bases removed from V and 3 bases from J, the gap between germline ends came to 19 bases. CDR3 size: 17 residues. Here the CDR3 DNA reads TGTGCCACCAGCATCGACCCTCCCGGGTTTGGCAAAAACATTCAGTACTTC. This encodes CATSIDPPGFGKNIQYF.

This clone has only a few counts. The CDR3 DNA reads TGTGCCAGCAGTTCGACAGGGGATGGCTACACCTTC. Protein product: CASSSTGDGYTF. This chain joins TRBV27 and TRBJ1-2; 8 bases align to TRBD1. The germline V gene encodes CDR1 MNHEY and CDR2 SMNVEV (reference sequence). The CDR3 has 12 residues. V was pared by 4 bases and J by 6 bases, with 1 base of the junction left unmatched.

A word on this clone: The junction differs from germline at one of its ends, possibly a read error. This chain uses TRBV6-2 or TRBV6-3 with TRBJ1-4; 10 bases align to TRBD1. Per the germline V gene, CDR1 is MNHEY and CDR2 is SVGEGT. This CDR3 region has 17 residues. The CDR3 DNA sequence: TGTGCCAGCAGTTACTCTGGGACAGGGGCCCAAAATGACAAACTGTTTTTT. Translating gives CASSYSGTGAQNDKLFF.

V gene TRBV29-1 combines with J gene TRBJ2-1; 7 bases align to TRBD1. The CDR3 sequence is 10 residues long. Germline values: CDR1 SQVTM, CDR2 ANQGSEA. The ends lost 4 bases at V and 12 bases at J; junction bases unmatched: 3. This CDR3 reads CSVGQGGQFF. In DNA, the CDR3 is TGCAGCGTTGGACAGGGTGGGCAGTTCTTC.

The gene calls are TRBV5-1 and TRBJ1-5; 8 bases map to TRBD1. The CDR3 is 17 amino acids. The V gene's germline CDR1 is SGHRS and CDR2 YFSETQ. The V segment lost 5 bases and the J segment 3 bases; nucleotides outside the gene matches: 13. The CDR3 sequence: CASRSSPGQVINQPQHF. For the CDR3, the DNA is TGCGCCAGCAGGTCTTCCCCGGGACAGGTGATCAATCAGCCCCAGCATTTT.

This sequence joins TRBV7-2 and TRBJ2-7; 7 bases match TRBD2. The V segment lost 4 bases and the J segment 7 bases; nucleotides outside the gene matches: 16. The V gene's germline CDR1 is SGHTA and CDR2 FQGNSA. This CDR3 contains 16 residues. CDR3 loop: CASSSQSPAGPKEQYF. For the CDR3, the DNA is TGTGCCAGCAGCTCTCAGAGTCCAGCGGGGCCAAAAGAGCAGTACTTC.

This chain connects TRBV7-9 to TRBJ1-4, with 10 bases fitting TRBD1. Germline CDR1 and CDR2: SEHNR and FQNEAQ (reference sequence). V trimming: 5 bases; J trimming: 13 bases; junction bases outside the gene matches: 13. The CDR3 extends over 15 amino acids. The DNA of the CDR3 is TGTGCCAGCAGCCCGACGGGGACAGGGGTTGAGGGACTGTTTTTT. Its protein is CASSPTGTGVEGLFF.

Regarding this clone: Compared with germline, one end of the junction differs, possibly owing to a read error. The gene calls are TRBV7-7 and TRBJ2-5; TRBD1 might be the D (6 bases). Germline assignment: CDR1 SSHAT and CDR2 FNYEAQ (reference sequence). The CDR3 has 13 amino acids. This CDR3 reads CASSRQGQETQYF. In DNA form, the CDR3 reads TGTGCTAGCAGCCGCCAGGGGCAAGAGACCCAGTACTTC. Combining the CDR3 with reference TRBV7-7 and TRBJ2-5 gives the whole variable domain GAGVSQSPRYKVTKRGQDVTLRCDPISSHATLYWYQQALGQGPEFLTYFNYEAQPDKSGLPSDRFSAERPEGSISTLTIQRTEQRDSAMYRCASSRQGQETQYFGPGTRLLVL.

The chain employs TRBV29-1 and TRBJ1-2; possibly TRBD1 for D (6 bases). The germline V and J ends were trimmed by 6 bases and 0 bases, with 14 bases remaining between them. Germline V gene sequence: CDR1 SQVTM, CDR2 ANQGSEA. The CDR3 length is 14 residues. The CDR3 spells CSVTGTPANYGYTF. In nucleotides, the CDR3 is TGCAGCGTGACCGGGACACCCGCTAACTATGGCTACACCTTC.

The chain employs TRBV5-1 and TRBJ2-5; the match to TRBD1 covers 8 bases. This CDR3 spans 16 amino acids. V lost 2 bases and J lost 3; bases outside the gene matches: 9. From germline, CDR1 is SGHRS and CDR2 YFSETQ. The CDR3 is CASSLPTGTGEETQYF. The CDR3 DNA follows: TGCGCCAGCAGCTTACCGACCGGGACAGGAGAAGAGACCCAGTACTTC.

By sample share, this clone is medium-sized. The V call is TRBV9, the J call TRBJ1-2; maybe TRBD1 (5 bases). The CDR3 runs to 13 residues. Trimming pared 1 base from V and 7 bases from J, leaving 11 bases between. Germline V gene lookup returns CDR1 SGDLS and CDR2 YYNGEE. The CDR3 protein is CASSVSGFFGYTF. The CDR3 nucleotides are TGTGCCAGCAGCGTATCAGGGTTCTTTGGCTACACCTTC.

By share, this clone counts as medium-sized. The chain employs TRBV21-1 and TRBJ1-2; the D call TRBD1 from the table was never checked on the DNA. TRBV21-1 is a known pseudogene. The CDR3 contains 12 residues. The CDR3 is CARKQENYGYTF. CDR3 coding DNA: TGTGCCCGCAAACAGGAAAACTATGGCTACACCTTC.

By share, this clone counts as medium-sized. The gene calls are TRBV28 and TRBJ2-7; 9 nucleotides agree with TRBD1. The CDR3 length is 16 residues. From germline, CDR1 is MDHEN and CDR2 SYDVKM. Trimming at V came to 5 bases and at J to 2 bases, leaving 10 bases not matched to a gene. CDR3 loop: CASSPSLRQGAYEQYF. The CDR3 nucleotides read TGTGCCAGCAGTCCCAGCCTTCGACAGGGGGCCTACGAGCAGTACTTC.

The chain is built from TRBV6-5 and TRBJ2-7; D is possibly TRBD2 (6 bases). In germline, CDR1 is MNHEY, CDR2 SVGAGI. The V and J ends lost 4 bases and 0 bases respectively, with 13 bases between them. This CDR3 has 15 residues. The DNA for the CDR3 is TGTGCCAGCAGTTTTAGGGGACTGGGCTCCTACGAGCAGTACTTC. Translation: CASSFRGLGSYEQYF.